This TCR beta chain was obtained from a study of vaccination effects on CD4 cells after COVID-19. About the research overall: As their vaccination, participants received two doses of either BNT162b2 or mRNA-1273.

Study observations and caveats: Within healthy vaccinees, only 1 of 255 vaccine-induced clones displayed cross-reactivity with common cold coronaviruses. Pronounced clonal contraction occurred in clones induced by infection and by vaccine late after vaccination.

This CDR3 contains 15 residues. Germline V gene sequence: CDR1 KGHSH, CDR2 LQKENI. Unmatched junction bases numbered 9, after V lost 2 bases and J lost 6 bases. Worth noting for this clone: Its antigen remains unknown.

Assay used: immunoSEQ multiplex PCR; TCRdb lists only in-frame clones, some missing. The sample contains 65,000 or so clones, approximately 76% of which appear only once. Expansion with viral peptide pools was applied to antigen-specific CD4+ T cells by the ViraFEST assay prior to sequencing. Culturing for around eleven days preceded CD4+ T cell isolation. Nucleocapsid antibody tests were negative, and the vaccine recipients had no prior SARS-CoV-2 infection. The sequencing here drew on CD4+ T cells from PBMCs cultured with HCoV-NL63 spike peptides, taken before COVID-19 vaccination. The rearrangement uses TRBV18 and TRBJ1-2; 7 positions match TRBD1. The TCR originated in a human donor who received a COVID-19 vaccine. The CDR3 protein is CASSPMRQGGDGYTF. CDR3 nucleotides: TGTGCCAGCTCACCAATGAGACAGGGAGGCGATGGCTACACCTTC.